These 3 T cell receptor beta chains share one sample of origin, sequenced in a study of blood T cells in healthy people across ages. Together with a sample-barcoded 5' primer, a J-beta primer mix was included in a second PCR lasting roughly 6 to 12 cycles. MiXCR was run by TCRdb on the 5' RACE reads, yielding one entry per CDR3 protein. The data hold approximately 800,000 distinct CDR3 sequences, with around 36% observed a single time. Sequencing was performed on blood. The receptors come from a man between 18 and 35 years old in good health.

The CDR3 coding sequence is TGTGCCAGCGGCCCTGGACGGCTCCCTAACTATGGCTACACCTTC. The encoded protein is CASGPGRLPNYGYTF. V and J are TRBV28 and TRBJ1-2; D gene unclear. Germline loops: CDR1 MDHEN, CDR2 SYDVKM. This CDR3 region has 15 residues. V was clipped by 8 bases and J by 0 bases, with 16 bases between them.

V and J are TRBV5-6 and TRBJ2-7, with D possibly TRBD1 on 5 matching bases. The CDR3 spans 13 residues. V gave up 6 bases and J gave up 0 bases, with 10 bases separating them. Germline V gene sequence: CDR1 SGHDT, CDR2 YYEEEE. CDR3 nucleotide sequence: TGTGCCAGCAAGCCAGACAGCTCCTACGAGCAGTACTTC. Translated, it gives CASKPDSSYEQYF.

This clonotype was picked up many times. V usage is TRBV12-3 or TRBV12-4 and J usage is TRBJ2-7, with TRBD1 identical over 7 bases. The length of the CDR3 is 14 residues. The J segment lost 8 bases and the V segment lost 2 bases, leaving 9 bases of the junction unmatched. CDR3 amino acids: CASSLRGRRYQQYF. The CDR3 DNA sequence: TGTGCCAGCAGTTTAAGGGGGCGAAGGTATCAGCAGTACTTC.